Presented here are 30 T cell receptor beta chains from one specimen sequenced in a study of blood T cells in healthy people across ages. Using a J-beta primer mix together with a sample-barcoded 5' primer, a second PCR was run for roughly 7 to 12 cycles. TCRdb ran MiXCR on the 5' RACE reads and lists one entry per CDR3 protein. The sample lists 850,000 to 1,100,000 distinct CDR3 sequences, under 40% occurring once. The sample comprised blood. The receptors were sampled from a young man in good health.

The rearrangement joins TRBV20-1 to TRBJ2-5; D may be TRBD1 (5 bases). Trimming took 3 bases from V and 1 from J, leaving 12 bases between them. The CDR3 extends over 14 amino acids. The germline gives CDR1 DFQATT, CDR2 SNEGSKA (reference sequence). This chain's CDR3 is CSARKGTGQETQYF. The DNA of the CDR3 is TGCAGTGCTAGGAAGGGAACAGGCCAAGAGACCCAGTACTTC.

This clonotype was seen a handful of times. The CDR3 loop reads CASSPGLGTSDLDEQFF. The CDR3 DNA follows: TGTGCCAGCAGCCCTGGACTCGGGACTAGCGATTTGGATGAGCAGTTCTTC. J is TRBJ2-1 and V is TRBV9; TRBD2 matches 10 bases. J was trimmed by 8 bases and V by 4 bases; bases with no gene match: 15. Looked up from germline, CDR1 is SGDLS and CDR2 is YYNGEE. The CDR3 spans 17 residues.

This clonotype has more than one count but fewer than ten. This sequence joins TRBV20-1 and TRBJ1-5, with D possibly TRBD1 on 5 matching bases. This CDR3 region has 15 residues. Germline V lookup: CDR1 DFQATT, CDR2 SNEGSKA (reference sequence). The V gene lost 2 bases and the J gene lost 3 bases, with 14 bases spanning the gap. The CDR3 nucleotides are TGCAGTGCTAGAATCCGGGACGGATCCAATCAGCCCCAGCATTTT. It yields the protein CSARIRDGSNQPQHF.

Concerning this clonotype itself: One end of the junction fails to match germline, which may point to a read error. V gene TRBV18 combines with J gene TRBJ1-2; 7 nucleotides agree with TRBD1. The CDR3 loop spans 13 amino acids. The germline V gene has CDR1 KGHSH and CDR2 LQKENI. CDR3 protein: CASAPRTGYGYTF. In DNA form, the CDR3 reads TGTGCCAGCGCACCAAGGACAGGCTATGGCTACACCTTC.

This clonotype was seen only a few times. This chain connects TRBV6-1 to TRBJ2-1; 9 positions agree with TRBD1. Germline values: CDR1 MNHNS, CDR2 SASEGT. J lost 2 bases, V lost 7 bases, and 3 bases had no gene match. The CDR3 is made up of 14 amino acids. CDR3 DNA sequence: TGTGCCAGCACCCGACAGGGGGCCTACAATGAGCAGTTCTTC. Residues: CASTRQGAYNEQFF.

This clonotype has just a few counts. CDR3 protein: CSARLGGAVTEAFF. The CDR3 coding sequence is TGCAGTGCTAGGTTGGGCGGGGCAGTAACTGAAGCTTTCTTT. The chain links TRBV20-1 to TRBJ1-1, with D possibly being TRBD1 (5 bases). The CDR3 runs 14 residues. Deletions cut 3 bases from V and 5 bases from J, with 16 bases between. Germline assignment: CDR1 DFQATT and CDR2 SNEGSKA (reference sequence).

This chain links TRBV5-5 with TRBJ2-7, with D possibly being TRBD1 (6 bases). Trimming pared 4 bases from V and 3 bases from J, leaving 17 bases between. Per germline, CDR1 SGHKS and CDR2 YYEKEE (reference sequence). The CDR3 extends over 15 amino acids. DNA for the CDR3: TGTGCCAGCAGCCTAAGACAGGATCTGTACTACGAGCAGTACTTC. Translated: CASSLRQDLYYEQYF. Combining the CDR3 with reference TRBV5-5 and TRBJ2-7 gives the whole variable domain DAGVTQSPTHLIKTRGQQVTLRCSPISGHKSVSWYQQVLGQGPQFIFQYYEKEERGRGNFPDRFSARQFPNYSSELNVNALLLGDSALYLCASSLRQDLYYEQYFGPGTRLTVT.

This clonotype came up many times. This chain joins TRBV12-3 or TRBV12-4 and TRBJ2-5, with D tentatively TRBD2 (6 bases). This CDR3 spans 15 amino acids. Trimming stripped 8 bases from V and 0 bases from J, with 16 bases between. The CDR3: CASSLTAGNQETQYF. In DNA form, the CDR3 reads TGTGCCAGCTCCCTAACGGCGGGAAACCAAGAGACCCAGTACTTC.

This clonotype was recorded a few times. The chain uses TRBV4-1 and TRBJ1-5; 7 bases are a match to TRBD1. V shed 6 bases and J 6 bases; nucleotides not matched to a gene: 14. The germline V gene encodes CDR1 MGHRA and CDR2 YSYEKL. The CDR3 extends over 16 amino acids. CDR3 nucleotides: TGCGCCAGCAGTCTCATCCGGGACAGAGGTTTTCAGCCCCAGCATTTT. This encodes CASSLIRDRGFQPQHF.

In regard to this clonotype: At one end the junction does not follow the germline gene, possibly because of a read error. The chain couples TRBV28 to TRBJ1-5; D is unresolved. Looked up from germline, CDR1 is MDHEN and CDR2 is SYDVKM. The CDR3 is 14 amino acids. In DNA form, the CDR3 reads TGTGCCGGCAGCACCACAAGGAGCAATCAGCCCCAGCATTTT. Its protein is CAGSTTRSNQPQHF. Complete variable domain (other parts from reference TRBV28 and TRBJ1-5): DVKVTQSSRYLVKRTGEKVFLECVQDMDHENMFWYRQDPGLGLRLIYFSYDVKMKEKGDIPEGYSVSREKKERFSLILESASTNQTSMYLCAGSTTRSNQPQHFGDGTRLSIL.

This clonotype was found a few times. The V gene is TRBV20-1, the J gene TRBJ1-4; D is undetermined. The CDR3 is made up of 13 amino acids. The V and J ends lost 0 bases and 4 bases respectively, with 6 bases between them. From germline, CDR1 is DFQATT and CDR2 SNEGSKA (reference sequence). The CDR3 DNA follows: TGCAGTGCTAGAGAGTCAGTTAATGAAAAACTGTTTTTT. Its translation: CSARESVNEKLFF.

The CDR3, as DNA: TGTGCCAGCACCAGGACAGGGATCTCCTACGAGCAGTACTTC. Translating it yields CASTRTGISYEQYF. The chain is built from TRBV6-1 and TRBJ2-7; 8 bases fit TRBD1. The CDR3 contains 14 residues. Unmatched junction bases numbered 5, after V lost 7 bases and J lost 0 bases. Germline V CDR1 and CDR2: MNHNS, SASEGT.

V and J are TRBV20-1 and TRBJ2-1, with a tentative D call TRBD2 (5 bases). This CDR3 is 13 amino acids long. Germline V gene lookup returns CDR1 DFQATT and CDR2 SNEGSKA (reference sequence). V lost 5 bases and J lost 3, with 11 bases in between. For the CDR3, the DNA is TGCAGTGCTGAGGGATTGAACTACAATGAGCAGTTCTTC. Translating gives CSAEGLNYNEQFF.

This chain links TRBV20-1 with TRBJ2-5; D perhaps matches TRBD2 (5 bases). The V end was cut by 2 bases, the J end by 4 bases, with 8 bases between. Germline lookup yields CDR1 DFQATT and CDR2 SNEGSKA (reference sequence). The CDR3 extends over 12 amino acids. CDR3 nucleotides: TGCAGTGCTAGATCCGGGATAGAGACCCAGTACTTC. This sequence encodes CSARSGIETQYF.

In this sample, this clonotype turned up a few times. The CDR3 loop reads CASSQGLGEGKIYTF. CDR3 bases: TGCGCCAGCAGCCAAGGCCTCGGAGAGGGAAAGATCTACACCTTC. V gene TRBV4-3 combines with J gene TRBJ1-2; D gene ambiguous. Germline CDR1 LGHNA, CDR2 YSLEER. This CDR3 comprises 15 residues. With 1 base removed from V and 10 bases from J, the gap between germline ends came to 19 bases.

This clonotype was seen a few times. The rearrangement uses TRBV6-5 and TRBJ1-1, with D possibly matching TRBD1 (6 bases). With 2 bases removed from V and 8 bases from J, the gap between germline ends came to 9 bases. Germline V gene lookup returns CDR1 MNHEY and CDR2 SVGAGI. The CDR3 extends over 12 amino acids. The CDR3, as DNA: TGTGCCAGCAGTTACACAGGGTTGGAAGCTTTCTTT. Protein: CASSYTGLEAFF.

V gene TRBV7-2 combines with J gene TRBJ1-4; unclear D gene. There are 14 residues in the CDR3. Germline V gene data show CDR1 as SGHTA and CDR2 as FQGNSA. The V gene lost 5 bases and the J gene lost 2 bases, with 9 bases spanning the gap. CDR3 DNA: TGTGCCAGCAGCCCCGACGTTACTAATGAAAAACTGTTTTTT. Protein sequence: CASSPDVTNEKLFF.

The rearrangement links TRBV29-1 to TRBJ1-2; a weak D match, TRBD1 (5 bases). The CDR3 sequence is 12 residues long. In germline, CDR1 is SQVTM, CDR2 ANQGSEA. Trimming shortened V by 7 bases and J by 8 bases, and 17 bases separated the two germline ends. CDR3 protein: CSGGRVSQGYTF. The CDR3 DNA follows: TGCAGCGGGGGGAGGGTTTCCCAAGGCTACACCTTC.

The chain has TRBV3-1 and TRBJ1-3; D remains ambiguous. In germline, CDR1 is LGHDT, CDR2 YNNKEL (reference sequence). Trimming removed 1 base from V and 1 base from J, with 11 bases in between. The CDR3 has 16 amino acids. The CDR3 nucleotides read TGTGCCAGCAGCCAAGGTCTGAGGGCTTCTGGAAACACCATATATTTT. It codes for CASSQGLRASGNTIYF.

The chain joins TRBV11-2 to TRBJ1-1; unclear D gene. Germline V CDR1 and CDR2: SGHAT, FQNNGV. The CDR3 is made up of 15 amino acids. The V and J ends lost 0 bases and 5 bases respectively, with 13 bases between them. CDR3 bases: TGTGCCAGCAGCTTAGAGTTTGGGAGCTTAACTGAAGCTTTCTTT. It is translated as CASSLEFGSLTEAFF.

The chain recombines TRBV6-2 or TRBV6-3 with TRBJ2-1; TRBD2 might be the D (6 bases). CDR3 length: 15 residues. Germline V gives CDR1 MNHEY, CDR2 SVGEGT. Trimming shortened V by 7 bases and J by 4 bases, and 17 bases separated the two germline ends. CDR3 sequence (DNA): TGTGCCAGCATCGCAGTCGGGAGCAGTTACAATGAGCAGTTCTTC. It yields the protein CASIAVGSSYNEQFF.

The CDR3 loop is CASSYSTGFDTQYF. The CDR3 bases are TGTGCCAGCAGTTACTCGACTGGATTTGATACGCAGTATTTT. The V call is TRBV6-2 or TRBV6-3, the J call TRBJ2-3; no firm D call. CDR1 is MNHEY and CDR2 is SVGEGT in the germline V gene. Trimming stripped 0 bases from V and 6 bases from J, with 10 bases between. There are 14 residues in the CDR3.

This clonotype was picked up a small number of times. A single base separates this from a much larger clone, so it may be a read error. This chain connects TRBV18 to TRBJ2-1; 7 nucleotides match TRBD1. The V segment lost 6 bases and the J segment 0 bases; nucleotides outside the gene matches: 8. This CDR3 spans 16 amino acids. Germline V gene data show CDR1 as KGHSH and CDR2 as LQKENI. This CDR3 is CASSPGQRDSYNEQFF. The CDR3 coding sequence is TGTGCCAGCTCCCCGGGACAGCGAGACTCCTACAATGAGCAGTTCTTC.

This clonotype came up a few times. The chain employs TRBV27 and TRBJ1-2; D unresolved. Trimming removed 3 bases from V and 2 bases from J, with 7 bases in between. Germline-derived CDR1 and CDR2 are MNHEY and SMNVEV (reference sequence). This CDR3 comprises 13 residues. CDR3 region: CASSFWQNYGYTF. The CDR3 DNA follows: TGTGCCAGCAGTTTCTGGCAGAACTATGGCTACACCTTC.

The chain carries TRBV7-9 and TRBJ1-5; no clear D. Between the trimmed V and J ends, which lost 5 bases and 1 base, there was a span of 6 bases. The CDR3 covers 13 residues. Germline assignment: CDR1 SEHNR and CDR2 FQNEAQ (reference sequence). CDR3: CASSPKSNQPQHF. The CDR3 DNA reads TGTGCCAGCAGCCCCAAGAGCAATCAGCCCCAGCATTTT. The full variable domain, with the rest looked up from reference TRBV7-9 and TRBJ1-5, is DTGVSQNPRHKITKRGQNVTFRCDPISEHNRLYWYRQTLGQGPEFLTYFQNEAQLEKSRLLSDRFSAERPKGSFSTLEIQRTEQGDSAMYLCASSPKSNQPQHFGDGTRLSIL.

This chain joins TRBV7-3 and TRBJ2-7; unclear D gene. Per germline, CDR1 SGHTA and CDR2 FQGTGA. The germline V and J ends were trimmed by 5 bases and 5 bases, with 13 bases remaining between them. The CDR3 runs 13 residues. The CDR3 reads CASSRTGVDEQYF. The CDR3 DNA sequence: TGTGCCAGCAGCCGGACGGGTGTCGACGAGCAGTACTTC.

The chain has TRBV4-3 and TRBJ2-4; D unresolved. Between the trimmed V and J ends, which lost 0 bases and 13 bases, there was a span of 10 bases. CDR1 is LGHNA, CDR2 YSLEER, per germline. The CDR3 is made up of 12 amino acids. DNA of the CDR3: TGCGCCAGCAGCCAAGATAAGTCAGAGCAGTACTTC. Protein sequence: CASSQDKSEQYF.

In this sample, this clonotype turned up a few times. The V and J genes are TRBV12-3 or TRBV12-4 and TRBJ2-1; TRBD1 agrees at 9 bases. The CDR3 covers 14 residues. V lost 6 bases, J lost 6 bases, and 6 bases stayed unmatched. This CDR3 is CASRRGQGLNEQFF. CDR3 nucleotide sequence: TGTGCCAGCAGAAGGGGACAGGGTCTCAATGAGCAGTTCTTC.

This chain uses TRBV4-1 with TRBJ2-4; D gene ambiguous. The CDR3 contains 15 residues. Germline V gives CDR1 MGHRA, CDR2 YSYEKL. V lost 0 bases and J lost 2, with 8 bases in between. CDR3 nucleotides: TGCGCCAGCAGCCAAGATGGCAGCACCAAAAACATTCAGTACTTC. Protein product: CASSQDGSTKNIQYF.

This clonotype was observed once. V gene TRBV12-3 or TRBV12-4 combines with J gene TRBJ2-5; 10 nucleotides agree with TRBD2. Trimming took 5 bases from V and 1 from J; bases not matched to a gene: 7. The CDR3 sequence is 16 residues long. The CDR3 here is CASSQSRLAGQETQYF. The CDR3, as DNA: TGTGCCAGCAGTCAGTCGAGACTAGCGGGCCAAGAGACCCAGTACTTC.